This T cell receptor (beta chain) derives from a study of control samples from healthy donors and cancer patients. Germline V gene sequence: CDR1 SGHDT, CDR2 YYEEEE. V shed 1 base and J shed 0 bases, with 7 bases lying between them. The CDR3 runs to 14 residues. This table comes from immunoSEQ multiplex PCR, and its TCRdb copy is limited to in-frame clones, with some not included. The table shows approximately 100,000 clones, with around 89% occurring only once. The sample taken for sequencing was PBMCs. This receptor was obtained from a man aged 60 to 75 with lung cancer. The J gene is TRBJ1-1, the V gene TRBV5-6; D gene unclear. CDR3 sequence reads: CASSLFELNTEAFF. DNA of the CDR3: TGTGCCAGCAGCTTGTTCGAGTTGAACACTGAAGCTTTCTTT.